These T cell receptor beta chains were read from a single sample in a study of blood T cells in healthy people across ages. TCRdb recomputed calls from the 5' RACE reads with MiXCR, one row per CDR3 protein. The sample shows roughly 640,000 distinct CDR3 sequences, about 30% of them seen only once. The sequencing sample was made of blood. These receptors originate from a woman older than 75 in good health. Both conserved end residues are part of each CDR3. A D gene is named only where the DNA matches it firmly. Some rows mark clone size as missing; the rest say once, few, many or name a class of expanded clone.

V gene,clone size,D gene,J gene,CDR3 protein,CDR3 DNA
TRBV7-2,many,TRBD1,TRBJ1-6,CASSPDRVASPLHF,TGTGCCAGCAGTCCCGACAGGGTGGCTTCACCCCTCCACTTT
TRBV28,.,.,TRBJ1-1,CASSPPGTGNTEAFF,TGTGCCAGCAGTCCCCCGGGCACGGGGAACACTGAAGCTTTCTTT
TRBV20-1,few,TRBD2,TRBJ2-5,CSASDPRPGTSGGGGAETQYF,TGCAGTGCTAGTGACCCACGGCCCGGGACTAGCGGGGGAGGGGGCGCCGAGACCCAGTACTTC
TRBV30,few,TRBD1,TRBJ1-2,CAWSRQGSNYGYTF,TGTGCCTGGAGTAGACAGGGGTCCAACTATGGCTACACCTTC
TRBV6-2/TRBV6-3,.,.,TRBJ2-1,CASSYIRRGYAGVGASSYNEQFF,TGTGCCAGCAGTTACATAAGGAGGGGATATGCGGGAGTGGGGGCTAGCTCCTACAATGAGCAGTTCTTC
TRBV7-2,many,.,TRBJ1-5,CASSLYEGGGQPQHF,TGTGCCAGCAGCTTATACGAGGGAGGAGGTCAGCCCCAGCATTTT
TRBV5-1,many,.,TRBJ2-1,CASSNIPGLRYNEQFF,TGCGCCAGCAGCAACATTCCGGGACTTCGCTACAATGAGCAGTTCTTC
TRBV20-1,many,.,TRBJ2-5,CSATGEGEGKQYF,TGCAGTGCTACCGGCGAAGGTGAGGGAAAGCAGTACTTC
TRBV6-1,.,TRBD1,TRBJ2-7,CAIRDRGPYEQYF,TGTGCCATCCGGGACAGGGGGCCGTACGAGCAGTACTTC
TRBV5-1,few,.,TRBJ2-2,CASSLTQHTGELFF,TGCGCCAGCAGCTTAACACAGCACACCGGGGAGCTGTTTTTT
TRBV19,few,.,TRBJ1-1,CSVGMNTEAFF,TGTTCGGTAGGGATGAACACTGAAGCTTTCTTT
TRBV5-1,.,TRBD2,TRBJ2-5,CASSAKPSGEPGMEQYF,TGCGCCAGCAGCGCCAAGCCTAGCGGGGAGCCCGGAATGGAGCAGTACTTC
TRBV5-1,.,.,TRBJ2-7,CASTGGGNPYEQYF,TGCGCCAGCACCGGAGGCGGGAACCCCTACGAGCAGTACTTC
TRBV5-1,.,TRBD2,TRBJ2-5,CASSLDVAGGQETQYF,TGCGCCAGCAGCTTGGACGTAGCGGGGGGGCAAGAGACCCAGTACTTC
TRBV6-1,many,.,TRBJ2-7,CASSQTDLSYEQYF,TGTGCCAGCAGTCAAACAGACCTCTCCTACGAGCAGTACTTC
TRBV11-3,many,TRBD2,TRBJ2-5,CASSFDGGAGETQYF,TGTGCCAGCAGCTTTGACGGGGGGGCCGGAGAGACCCAGTACTTC
TRBV29-1,.,.,TRBJ2-3,CSALTGSYTDTQYF,TGCAGCGCTTTGACAGGCAGTTACACAGATACGCAGTATTTT
TRBV2,few,.,TRBJ1-6,CASSENQATKGLQSYNSPLHF,TGTGCCAGCAGTGAAAATCAGGCGACGAAGGGGCTGCAGTCCTATAATTCACCCCTCCACTTT
TRBV12-3/TRBV12-4,.,TRBD2,TRBJ2-7,CASSLGGGGRTVEQYF,TGTGCCAGCAGTTTAGGTGGCGGGGGGCGGACTGTCGAGCAGTACTTC
TRBV5-1,many,.,TRBJ2-5,CASSSGLANKGETQYF,TGCGCCAGCAGCTCGGGTCTAGCGAATAAGGGGGAGACCCAGTACTTC
TRBV6-1,many,.,TRBJ1-2,CASSEGITAYGYTF,TGTGCCAGCAGTGAAGGAATTACAGCCTATGGCTACACCTTC
TRBV7-2,.,.,TRBJ2-3,CASGLRQFTDTQYF,TGTGCCAGCGGACTTCGACAGTTCACAGATACGCAGTATTTT
TRBV6-2/TRBV6-3,few,.,TRBJ1-1,CASRDSVNTEAFF,TGTGCCAGCAGAGACAGTGTGAACACTGAAGCTTTCTTT
TRBV13,few,.,TRBJ1-1,CASSLDEGRNTEAFF,TGTGCCAGCAGCTTGGACGAGGGGAGGAACACTGAAGCTTTCTTT
TRBV7-9,many,.,TRBJ2-1,CASSLWGLDNEQFF,TGTGCCAGCAGCTTGTGGGGGCTGGACAATGAGCAGTTCTTC
TRBV6-1,few,.,TRBJ2-2,CASSDRTPGELFF,TGTGCCAGCAGTGACCGAACCCCCGGGGAGCTGTTTTTT
TRBV12-3/TRBV12-4,many,.,TRBJ1-1,CASSLGQRLEAFF,TGTGCCAGCAGTTTAGGACAGAGACTTGAAGCTTTCTTT
TRBV5-1,many,.,TRBJ2-1,CASSSSGPVNNEQFF,TGCGCCAGCAGCTCCTCCGGCCCAGTAAACAATGAGCAGTTCTTC
TRBV20-1,many,.,TRBJ2-3,CSADTAGGSIGDTQYF,TGCAGTGCTGACACCGCCGGGGGTTCGATTGGAGATACGCAGTATTTT
TRBV5-1,many,.,TRBJ2-7,CASSLAPGWTDSYEQYF,TGCGCCAGCAGCTTGGCCCCCGGGTGGACAGACTCCTACGAGCAGTACTTC
TRBV20-1,many,TRBD1,TRBJ1-2,CSAPDRGTAYGYTF,TGCAGTGCTCCCGATCGCGGGACAGCCTATGGCTACACCTTC
TRBV6-2/TRBV6-3,.,.,TRBJ2-7,CASSNSGTALVNF,TGTGCCAGCAGTAATTCCGGGACCGCATTGGTAAACTTC
TRBV3-1,few,TRBD2,TRBJ2-2,CASSPYSGGRLGELFF,TGTGCCAGCAGCCCTTATAGCGGGGGCCGCCTCGGGGAGCTGTTTTTT
TRBV12-3/TRBV12-4,.,TRBD1,TRBJ1-4,CASSSAAGQIEKLFF,TGTGCCAGCAGTTCCGCCGCGGGACAGATAGAAAAACTGTTTTTT
TRBV20-1,many,.,TRBJ2-7,CSAHIPTVPYEQYF,TGCAGTGCTCATATCCCAACAGTACCCTACGAGCAGTACTTC
TRBV11-2,once,.,TRBJ2-1,CASSTDYISEQFF,TGTGCCAGCAGCACGGACTATATAAGTGAGCAGTTCTTC
TRBV7-2,.,TRBD2,TRBJ2-5,CASSYSGTSGEQYF,TGTGCCAGCAGCTACTCCGGGACTAGCGGTGAGCAGTACTTC
TRBV20-1,.,.,TRBJ2-1,CSAGTNEQFF,TGCAGTGCAGGAACCAATGAGCAGTTCTTC
TRBV15,many,.,TRBJ2-5,CATSRDRVANEQYF,TGTGCCACCAGCAGAGACAGGGTAGCGAATGAGCAGTACTTC
TRBV21-1,.,.,TRBJ2-1,CASTQEDNEQFF,TGTGCCAGCACCCAGGAGGACAATGAGCAGTTCTTC
TRBV27,many,TRBD1,TRBJ2-7,CATGQGALYEQYF,TGTGCCACCGGACAGGGGGCCCTTTACGAGCAGTACTTC
TRBV7-2,many,.,TRBJ2-3,CASSRDRTDTQYF,TGTGCCAGCAGCAGAGACCGCACAGATACGCAGTATTTT
TRBV7-2,many,TRBD1,TRBJ2-1,CASSPRDRENEQFF,TGTGCCAGCAGCCCCCGGGACAGAGAGAATGAGCAGTTCTTC
TRBV30,few,TRBD1,TRBJ1-2,CAWNFKGQGGGCTF,TGTGCCTGGAATTTCAAAGGACAGGGAGGCGGCTGCACCTTC
TRBV7-3,many,.,TRBJ2-7,CASSLVATASYEQYF,TGTGCCAGCAGCTTAGTCGCGACAGCTTCCTACGAGCAGTACTTC
TRBV29-1,.,TRBD2,TRBJ2-1,CSVETSGEGVNEQFF,TGCAGCGTTGAGACTAGCGGGGAAGGAGTAAATGAGCAGTTCTTC
TRBV3-1,few,TRBD1,TRBJ1-6,CASSQGRTGGNSPLHF,TGTGCCAGCAGCCAAGGAAGGACAGGGGGCAATTCACCCCTCCACTTT
TRBV20-1,few,TRBD1,TRBJ2-2,CSAEDRANTGELFF,TGCAGTGCTGAGGACAGGGCTAACACCGGGGAGCTGTTTTTT
TRBV6-2/TRBV6-3,many,TRBD1,TRBJ2-7,CASSRGQGTYEQYF,TGTGCCAGCAGCCGAGGACAGGGGACCTACGAGCAGTACTTC
TRBV7-8,.,TRBD1,TRBJ1-5,CASSWDRNNQPQHF,TGTGCCAGCAGCTGGGACAGGAACAATCAGCCCCAGCATTTT
TRBV20-1,many,.,TRBJ2-5,CSARVRDPVAETQYF,TGCAGTGCTAGAGTCCGGGACCCGGTCGCGGAGACCCAGTACTTC
TRBV20-1,many,TRBD2,TRBJ2-7,CSARLAGGRGEQYF,TGCAGTGCAAGACTAGCGGGGGGTCGGGGCGAGCAGTACTTC